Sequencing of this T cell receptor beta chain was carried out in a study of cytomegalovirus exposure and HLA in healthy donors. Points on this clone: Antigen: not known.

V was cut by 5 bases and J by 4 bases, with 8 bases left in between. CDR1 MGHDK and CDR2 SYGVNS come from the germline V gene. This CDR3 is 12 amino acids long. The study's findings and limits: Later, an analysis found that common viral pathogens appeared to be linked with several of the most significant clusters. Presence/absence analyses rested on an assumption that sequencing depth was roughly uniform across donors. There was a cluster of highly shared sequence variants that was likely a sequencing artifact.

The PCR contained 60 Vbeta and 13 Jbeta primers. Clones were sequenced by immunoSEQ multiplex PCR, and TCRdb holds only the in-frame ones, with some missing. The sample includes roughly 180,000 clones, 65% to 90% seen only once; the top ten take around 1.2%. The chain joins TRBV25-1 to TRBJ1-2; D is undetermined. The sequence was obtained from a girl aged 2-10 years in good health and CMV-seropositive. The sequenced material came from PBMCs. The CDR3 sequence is CASSTEIYGYTF. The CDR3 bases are TGTGCCAGCAGTACAGAAATCTATGGCTACACCTTC.